This is a list of T cell receptor beta chains from one sample in a study of cytomegalovirus exposure and HLA in healthy donors. Only in-frame clones appear in the TCRdb table, and some are missing; sequencing was by immunoSEQ multiplex PCR. The top ten hold approximately 0.94% of the sample, which has 130,000 or so clones, more than 70% seen once. Specimen: PBMCs. Receptor source: a woman aged 55-75 years in good health and CMV-seronegative. Both conserved end residues are part of each CDR3. The order of the fields is clone size, V gene, CDR3 length, J gene, D gene, CDR3 DNA, CDR3 protein. A D gene is named only where the DNA matches it firmly. Only some rows state a clone size, as once, few, many or a class for expanded clones.

>-|TRBV5-1|19|TRBJ1-6|TRBD1
TGCGCCAGCAGCTTGGTGGCCCCCGACAGGGTTCGCCTAAATTCACCCCTCCACTTT
CASSLVAPDRVRLNSPLHF
>-|TRBV27|13|TRBJ1-2|-
TGTGCCAGCAGTTTCGGACAATCCTATGGCTACACCTTC
CASSFGQSYGYTF
>-|TRBV11-2|18|TRBJ2-2|-
TGTGCCAGCAGCTTACCCGGGTGGGTCCCGACGAACACCGGGGAGCTGTTTTTT
CASSLPGWVPTNTGELFF
>-|TRBV28|15|TRBJ1-5|TRBD1
TGTGCCAGCAGTCCCCCCGGACAGGGGGCGCGGCCCCAGCATTTT
CASSPPGQGARPQHF
>few|TRBV4-1|17|TRBJ2-3|-
TGCGCCAGCAGCCAGGGCGTTTCCAGCGGCCACACAGATACGCAGTATTTT
CASSQGVSSGHTDTQYF
>-|TRBV6-5|15|TRBJ1-2|-
TGTGCCAGCAGTTATAGTGACAGGTCTAACTATGGCTACACCTTC
CASSYSDRSNYGYTF
>-|TRBV7-6|18|TRBJ2-3|TRBD1
TGTGCCAGCAGCCTATACAAAGGCAGGGGGCTTGGCACAGATACGCAGTATTTT
CASSLYKGRGLGTDTQYF
>-|TRBV28|17|TRBJ2-1|-
TGTGCCAGCAGTTTATTTGGCGGTGGGGGGATGGGCAATGAGCAGTTCTTC
CASSLFGGGGMGNEQFF
>once|TRBV27|13|TRBJ1-2|-
TGTGCCAGCAGTTTAACTGGGCCGGTTGGCTACACCTTC
CASSLTGPVGYTF
>-|TRBV18|14|TRBJ2-7|-
TGTGCCAGCTCAACATCCGGGAAAATCGACGAGCAGTACTTC
CASSTSGKIDEQYF
>-|TRBV5-1|19|TRBJ1-1|TRBD1
TGCGCCAGCAGCTTGCGGGCTAATAGGGACAGGTTACAGGACACTGAAGCTTTCTTT
CASSLRANRDRLQDTEAFF
>-|TRBV27|16|TRBJ2-7|TRBD2
TGTGCCAGCAGTTATGGACTAGCGGGAATCTCCTACGAGCAGTACTTC
CASSYGLAGISYEQYF
>-|TRBV10-3|15|TRBJ2-5|TRBD1
TGTGCCATCAGGGCCGGGACAGGGTACCAAGAGACCCAGTACTTC
CAIRAGTGYQETQYF
>-|TRBV4-1|19|TRBJ1-2|TRBD1
TGCGCCAGCAGCCAATCCCGACAGGGGCTGCTGGTGTACGACTATGGCTACACCTTC
CASSQSRQGLLVYDYGYTF
>-|TRBV5-6|16|TRBJ2-7|-
TGTGCCAGCAGCTTGCGGGTGATAGCGGAGACGGGCGAGCAGTACTTC
CASSLRVIAETGEQYF
>-|TRBV27|14|TRBJ1-5|TRBD1
TGTGACAGCAGTGGGACAGGGGGCAATCAGCCCCAGCATTTT
CDSSGTGGNQPQHF
>-|TRBV7-9|14|TRBJ1-6|-
TGTGCCAGCAGCTTGACAGCCGCGGGAACCCCCCTCCACTTT
CASSLTAAGTPLHF
>-|TRBV7-9|13|TRBJ1-1|TRBD1
TGTGCCAGCAGCTTAGGACAGACAGGGAAAGCTTTCTTT
CASSLGQTGKAFF
>-|TRBV7-8|13|TRBJ1-5|-
TGTGCCAGCAGCATCATTGCCCCAGGGGCCCAGCATTTT
CASSIIAPGAQHF
>-|TRBV4-1|15|TRBJ2-5|-
TGCGCCAGCAGCCCCTCGACACTGCTCCAAGAGACCCAGTACTTC
CASSPSTLLQETQYF
>-|TRBV29-1|10|TRBJ1-2|TRBD1
TGCAGCGTGGGACAGGATGGCTACACCTTC
CSVGQDGYTF
>once|TRBV15|13|TRBJ2-3|-
TGTGCCACCAGCAGAAGGGGCTCAGATACGCAGTATTTT
CATSRRGSDTQYF
>-|TRBV7-8|14|TRBJ2-7|TRBD2
TGTGCCAGCAGCTTAGTAGCGGGGGGCTACGAGCAGTACTTC
CASSLVAGGYEQYF
>-|TRBV15|18|TRBJ2-2|TRBD2
TGTGCCACCAGCAGAGCGTACGGCGGGGGGGCGAACACCGGGGAGCTGTTTTTT
CATSRAYGGGANTGELFF
>-|TRBV27|14|TRBJ2-1|-
TGTGCCAGCAGACCTCGGACAGCCAACAATGAGCAGTTCTTC
CASRPRTANNEQFF
>-|TRBV6-1|15|TRBJ1-5|-
TGTGCCAGCAGTGAAGCCAGGGGTGGCAATCAGCCCCAGCATTTT
CASSEARGGNQPQHF
>-|TRBV5-1|14|TRBJ2-3|-
TGCGCCAGCAGCTTGCCTAGCAATTCAGATACGCAGTATTTT
CASSLPSNSDTQYF
>-|TRBV5-1|15|TRBJ2-1|-
TGCGCCAGCAGCTTGGTTGGTAGCTCCTACAATGAGCAGTTCTTC
CASSLVGSSYNEQFF
>once|TRBV6-5|15|TRBJ1-4|TRBD1
TGTGCCAGCAGAATTACAGGGGGCGAATACGAAAAACTGTTTTTT
CASRITGGEYEKLFF
>-|TRBV6-1|14|TRBJ1-5|-
TGTGCCAGCACCAACCCCCGAGGGAATCAGCCCCAGCATTTT
CASTNPRGNQPQHF
>-|TRBV27|14|TRBJ2-3|TRBD1
TGTGCCAGCAGGCGGACAGGGGGCTCAGATACGCAGTATTTT
CASRRTGGSDTQYF
>-|TRBV7-6|15|TRBJ1-6|-
TGTGCCAGCAGCTTAGAACCGGGAGGAAATTCACCCCTCCACTTT
CASSLEPGGNSPLHF
>-|TRBV28|14|TRBJ2-3|TRBD2
TGTGCCAGCACCGTGACTAGCGGAACAGATACGCAGTATTTT
CASTVTSGTDTQYF
>once|TRBV5-1|13|TRBJ2-7|TRBD1
TGCGCCAGCAGCTCGGACAGGGACTACGAGCAGTACTTC
CASSSDRDYEQYF
>-|TRBV6-5|14|TRBJ2-3|-
TGTGCCAGCAGTAAAATAGGGGAAACAGATACGCAGTATTTT
CASSKIGETDTQYF
>-|TRBV2|12|TRBJ1-4|-
TGTGCCAGCAGTGTGGAGGGGGAAAAACTGTTTTTT
CASSVEGEKLFF
>-|TRBV28|13|TRBJ2-7|TRBD2
TGTGCCAGCAGTCCGGGAGGTTTGGGCGAGCAGTACTTC
CASSPGGLGEQYF
>-|TRBV10-2|19|TRBJ2-2|TRBD2
TGCGCCAGCAGTGACCCCCACGCCCCGACTAGCGGGATTTTCGGGGAGCTGTTTTTT
CASSDPHAPTSGIFGELFF
>few|TRBV7-3|13|TRBJ2-7|TRBD1
TGTGCCAGCAGCTTAACGCAAGGGGACAGGGTGTACTTC
CASSLTQGDRVYF
>-|TRBV4-1|16|TRBJ1-5|TRBD1
TGCGCCAGCAGCCCCCAAGACAGGGGGAGGAATCAGCCCCAGCATTTT
CASSPQDRGRNQPQHF
>-|TRBV4-1|15|TRBJ1-3|-
TGCGCCAGCAGCCAATTAATAGACTCTGGAAACACCATATATTTT
CASSQLIDSGNTIYF
>-|TRBV5-1|16|TRBJ2-3|TRBD1
TGCGCCAGCAGCCCTCGACAGGGGCCGCCCTGGGATACGCAGTATTTT
CASSPRQGPPWDTQYF
>few|TRBV7-7|17|TRBJ2-5|-
TGTGCTAGCAGCTTAATGCCGACGCGCGCCCCGGGAGAGACCCAGTACTTC
CASSLMPTRAPGETQYF
>-|TRBV5-6|18|TRBJ2-6|TRBD2
TGTGCCAGCAGCTCCCTCGGGGCGGGAGTCGCGGGGGCCAACGTCCTGACTTTC
CASSSLGAGVAGANVLTF
>-|TRBV5-1|16|TRBJ2-3|TRBD2
TGCGCCAGCAGCTTGACTAGCGGGGGGGGCACAGATACGCAGTATTTT
CASSLTSGGGTDTQYF
>-|TRBV5-1|14|TRBJ2-2|-
TGCGCCAGCAGCTGGCAACTAAACACCGGGGAGCTGTTTTTT
CASSWQLNTGELFF
>-|TRBV19|12|TRBJ2-3|-
TGTGCCAGTAGTATTGGGGGCTCGACGCAGTATTTT
CASSIGGSTQYF
>-|TRBV30|15|TRBJ2-5|TRBD2
TGTGCCTGGAGTCGCCTAGCGGGAGGTTTAGTTACCCAGTACTTC
CAWSRLAGGLVTQYF
>-|TRBV7-2|14|TRBJ2-7|-
TGTGCCAGCAGCTCATTTGGGACACCCTCTAAGACGTACTTC
CASSSFGTPSKTYF